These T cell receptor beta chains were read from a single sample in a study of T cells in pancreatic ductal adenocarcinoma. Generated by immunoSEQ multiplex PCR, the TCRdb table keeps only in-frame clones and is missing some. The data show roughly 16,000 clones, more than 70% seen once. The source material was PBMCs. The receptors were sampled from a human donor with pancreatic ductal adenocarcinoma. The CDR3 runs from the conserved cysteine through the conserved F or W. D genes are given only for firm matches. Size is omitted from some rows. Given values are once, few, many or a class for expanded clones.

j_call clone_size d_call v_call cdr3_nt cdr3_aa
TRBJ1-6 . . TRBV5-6 TGTGCCAGCAGCTTGAACCAGGGGCGATATAATTCACCCCTCCACTTT CASSLNQGRYNSPLHF
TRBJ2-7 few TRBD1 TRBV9 TGTGCCAGCAGCGCCCGGGACAGGGAACTTGGCGAGCAGTACTTC CASSARDRELGEQYF
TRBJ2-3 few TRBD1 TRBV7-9 TGTGCCAGCAGCTCACCGGGACAGGGTTACACAGATACGCAGTATTTT CASSSPGQGYTDTQYF
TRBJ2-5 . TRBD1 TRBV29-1 TGCAGCGTTGGTACAGGGGGCTATCGAGAGACCCAGTACTTC CSVGTGGYRETQYF
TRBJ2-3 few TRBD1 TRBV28 TGTGCCAGCAGTTTCTCAAGGACAGGAATCACAGATACGCAGTATTTT CASSFSRTGITDTQYF
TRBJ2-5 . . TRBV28 TGTGCCAGCAGTTTCGCAGGGGAAGAGACCCAGTACTTC CASSFAGEETQYF
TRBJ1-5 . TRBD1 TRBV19 TGTGCCAGTAGTGAAGGGACAGGGGGGTGGGCTAGCAATCAGCCCCAGCATTTT CASSEGTGGWASNQPQHF
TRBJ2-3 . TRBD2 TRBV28 TGTGCCAGCAGTTCCATAGCGGGAGACACAGATACGCAGTATTTT CASSSIAGDTDTQYF
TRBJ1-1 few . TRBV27 TGTGCCAGCAGTTTGGGGCAGGGTATTGAAGCTTTCTTT CASSLGQGIEAFF
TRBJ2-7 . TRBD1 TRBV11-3 TGTGCCAGCAGTTCCATCGGGCAGGGGGCAAACTACGAGCAGTACTTC CASSSIGQGANYEQYF
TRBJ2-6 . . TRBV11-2 TGTGCCAGCAGGCCGCTAGGGGCCAACGTCCTGACTTTC CASRPLGANVLTF
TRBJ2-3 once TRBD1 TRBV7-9 TGTGCCAGCAGGCCTTACTCGGACAGGGACGCAGATACGCAGTATTTT CASRPYSDRDADTQYF
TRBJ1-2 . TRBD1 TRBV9 TGTGCCAGCAGCGTAGGGACAGGGGGCTTCTCTAACTATGGCTACACCTTC CASSVGTGGFSNYGYTF
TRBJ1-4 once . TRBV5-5 TGTGCCAGCAGCTCGACCCCGGCAGGCAATGAAAAACTGTTTTTT CASSSTPAGNEKLFF
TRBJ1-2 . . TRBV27 TGTGCCAGCCGGCGGGGGGGGGACTCTAACTATGGCTACACCTTC CASRRGGDSNYGYTF
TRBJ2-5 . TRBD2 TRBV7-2 TGTGCCAGCAGCTTAGCGGGCGGCGGGGGGGCCAGGGAGACCCAGTACTTC CASSLAGGGGARETQYF
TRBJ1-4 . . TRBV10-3 TGTGCCATCAGTGAGTCCAGCGGAAAGAATGAAAAACTGTTTTTT CAISESSGKNEKLFF
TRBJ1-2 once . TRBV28 TGTGCCAGCAGCTACGGAGGGGAAAACTATGGCTACACCTTC CASSYGGENYGYTF
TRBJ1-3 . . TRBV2 TGTGCCAGCAGGACAGCCTCTGGAAACACCATATATTTT CASRTASGNTIYF
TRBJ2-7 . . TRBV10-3 TGTGCCATCGGCAGGGATTGGTTCGACGAGCAGTACTTC CAIGRDWFDEQYF
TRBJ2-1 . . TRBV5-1 TGCGCCAGCAGCTTGGAGGCGTCTAGCAGGACGGCTGAGCAGTTCTTC CASSLEASSRTAEQFF
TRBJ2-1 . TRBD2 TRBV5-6 TGTGCCAGCAGCTTGGCCCTAGCGGGGGGGCAGTACAATGAGCAGTTCTTC CASSLALAGGQYNEQFF
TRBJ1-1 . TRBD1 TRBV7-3 TGTGCCAGCAGCGCACAGGGGGCAAGTGAAGCTTTCTTT CASSAQGASEAFF
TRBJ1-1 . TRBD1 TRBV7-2 TGTGCCAGCAGCAGGGCCGGGACAGGGAAAACTTTCTTT CASSRAGTGKTFF
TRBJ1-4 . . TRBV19 TGTGCCAGTAGTAGGGGGGTGAACGAAAAACTGTTTTTT CASSRGVNEKLFF
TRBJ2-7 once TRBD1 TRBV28 TGTGCCAGCAGTCTAGGGACAGGGCTGTCCGAGCAGTACTTC CASSLGTGLSEQYF
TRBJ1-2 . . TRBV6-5 TGTGCCAGCAGTTACCTCCTCACGCGGGGTGGCTATGGCTACACCTTC CASSYLLTRGGYGYTF